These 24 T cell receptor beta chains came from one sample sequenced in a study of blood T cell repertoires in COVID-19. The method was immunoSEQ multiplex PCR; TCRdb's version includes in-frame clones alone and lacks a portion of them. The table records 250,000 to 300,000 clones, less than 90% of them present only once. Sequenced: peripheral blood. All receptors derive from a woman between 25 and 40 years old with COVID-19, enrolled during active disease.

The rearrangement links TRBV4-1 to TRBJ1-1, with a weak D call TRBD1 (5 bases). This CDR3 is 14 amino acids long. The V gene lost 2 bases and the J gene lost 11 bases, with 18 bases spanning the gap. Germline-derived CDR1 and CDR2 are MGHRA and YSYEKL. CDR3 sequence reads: CASSQTSKGEWAFF. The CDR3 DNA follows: TGCGCCAGCAGCCAAACCTCCAAAGGGGAATGGGCTTTCTTT.

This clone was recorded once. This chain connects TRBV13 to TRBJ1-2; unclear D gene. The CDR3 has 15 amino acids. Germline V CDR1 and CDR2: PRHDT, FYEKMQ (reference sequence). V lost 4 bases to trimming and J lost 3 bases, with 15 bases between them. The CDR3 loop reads CASSSLSAGDYGYTF. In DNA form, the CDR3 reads TGTGCCAGCAGCTCCCTCTCCGCGGGCGACTATGGCTACACCTTC.

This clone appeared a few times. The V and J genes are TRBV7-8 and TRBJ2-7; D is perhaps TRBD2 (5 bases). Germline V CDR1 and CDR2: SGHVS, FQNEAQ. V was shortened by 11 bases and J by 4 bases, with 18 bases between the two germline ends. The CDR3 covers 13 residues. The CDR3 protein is CASGIRGVYEQYF. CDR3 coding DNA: TGTGCCTCCGGGATCCGGGGAGTATACGAGCAGTACTTC.

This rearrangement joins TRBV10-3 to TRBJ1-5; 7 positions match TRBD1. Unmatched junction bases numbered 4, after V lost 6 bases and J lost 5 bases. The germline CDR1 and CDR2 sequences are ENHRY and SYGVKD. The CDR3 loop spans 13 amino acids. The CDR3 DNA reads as TGTGCCATCAGACAGGGGCGGGATCAGCCCCAGCATTTT. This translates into CAIRQGRDQPQHF.

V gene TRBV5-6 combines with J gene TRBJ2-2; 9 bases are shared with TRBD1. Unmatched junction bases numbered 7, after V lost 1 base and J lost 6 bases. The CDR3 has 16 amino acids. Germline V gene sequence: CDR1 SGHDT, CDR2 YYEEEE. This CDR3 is CASSLWRDRVSGELFF. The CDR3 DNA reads TGTGCCAGCAGCTTGTGGAGGGACAGGGTGTCCGGGGAGCTGTTTTTT.

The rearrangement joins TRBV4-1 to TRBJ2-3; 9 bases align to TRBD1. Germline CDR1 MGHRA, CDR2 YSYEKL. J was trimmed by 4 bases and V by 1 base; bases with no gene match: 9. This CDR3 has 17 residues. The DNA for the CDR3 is TGCGCCAGCAGCCAAGGGCCGGACAGGGGAGGGTCAGATACGCAGTATTTT. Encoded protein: CASSQGPDRGGSDTQYF.

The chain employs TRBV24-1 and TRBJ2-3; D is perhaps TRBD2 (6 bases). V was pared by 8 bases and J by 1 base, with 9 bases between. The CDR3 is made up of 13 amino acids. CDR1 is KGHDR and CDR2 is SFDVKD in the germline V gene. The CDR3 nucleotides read TGTGCCACCATGGGGGGAGGCACAGATACGCAGTATTTT. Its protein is CATMGGGTDTQYF.

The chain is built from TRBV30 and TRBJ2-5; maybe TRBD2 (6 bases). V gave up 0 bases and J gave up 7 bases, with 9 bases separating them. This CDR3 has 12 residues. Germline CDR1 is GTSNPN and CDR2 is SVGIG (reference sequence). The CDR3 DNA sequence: TGTGCCTGGAGTGTAGTGGGGGGGACCCAGTACTTC. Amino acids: CAWSVVGGTQYF. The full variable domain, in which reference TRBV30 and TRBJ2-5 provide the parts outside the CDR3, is SQTIHQWPATLVQPVGSPLSLECTVEGTSNPNLYWYRQAAGRGLQLLFYSVGIGQISSEVPQNLSASRPQDRQFILSSKKLLLSDSGFYLCAWSVVGGTQYFGPGTRLLVL.

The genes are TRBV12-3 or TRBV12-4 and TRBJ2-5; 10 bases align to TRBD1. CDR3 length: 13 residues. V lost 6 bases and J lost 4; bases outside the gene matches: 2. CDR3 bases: TGTGCCAGCAGAGGGACAGGGGTAGAGACCCAGTACTTC. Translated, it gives CASRGTGVETQYF.

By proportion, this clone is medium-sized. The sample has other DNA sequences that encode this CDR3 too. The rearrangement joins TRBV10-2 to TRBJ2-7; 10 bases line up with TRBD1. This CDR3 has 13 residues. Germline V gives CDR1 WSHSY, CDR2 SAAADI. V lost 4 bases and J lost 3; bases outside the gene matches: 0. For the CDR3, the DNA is TGCGCCAGCAGTGGGACAGGGGGCTACGAGCAGTACTTC. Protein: CASSGTGGYEQYF.

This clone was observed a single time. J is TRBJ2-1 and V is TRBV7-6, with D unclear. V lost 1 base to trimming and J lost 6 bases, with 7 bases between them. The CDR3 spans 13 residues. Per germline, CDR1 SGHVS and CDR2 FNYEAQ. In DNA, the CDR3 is TGTGCCAGCAGCTTAGGGGCCCCCAATGAGCAGTTCTTC. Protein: CASSLGAPNEQFF.

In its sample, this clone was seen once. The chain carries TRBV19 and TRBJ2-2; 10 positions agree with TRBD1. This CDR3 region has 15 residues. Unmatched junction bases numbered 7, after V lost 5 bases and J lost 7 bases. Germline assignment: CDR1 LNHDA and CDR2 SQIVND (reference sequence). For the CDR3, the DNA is TGTGCCAGTAGTGCACCGGGACAGGGGATCGGGGAGCTGTTTTTT. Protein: CASSAPGQGIGELFF.

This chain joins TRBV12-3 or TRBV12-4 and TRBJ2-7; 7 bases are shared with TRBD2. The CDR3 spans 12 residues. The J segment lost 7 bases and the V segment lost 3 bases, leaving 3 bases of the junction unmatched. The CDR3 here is CASSLSGGEQYF. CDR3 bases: TGTGCCAGCAGTTTGTCGGGGGGAGAGCAGTACTTC.

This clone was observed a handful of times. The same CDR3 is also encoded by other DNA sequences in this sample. DNA of the CDR3: TGCGCCAGCAGCCAAGATCCAGGGGGATACAATGAGCAGTTCTTC. This translates into CASSQDPGGYNEQFF. This rearrangement joins TRBV4-1 to TRBJ2-1; 7 bases fit TRBD1. CDR3 size: 15 residues. Trimming cost V 0 bases and J 4 bases; bases outside gene matches: 3. CDR1 and CDR2 from the germline V gene are MGHRA and YSYEKL.

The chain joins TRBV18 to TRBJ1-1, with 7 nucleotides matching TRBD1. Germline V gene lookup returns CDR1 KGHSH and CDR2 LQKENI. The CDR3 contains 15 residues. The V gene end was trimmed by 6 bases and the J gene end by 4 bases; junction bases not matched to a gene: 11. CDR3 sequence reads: CASSETGTDGTEAFF. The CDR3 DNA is TGTGCCAGCTCTGAGACCGGGACAGACGGCACTGAAGCTTTCTTT.

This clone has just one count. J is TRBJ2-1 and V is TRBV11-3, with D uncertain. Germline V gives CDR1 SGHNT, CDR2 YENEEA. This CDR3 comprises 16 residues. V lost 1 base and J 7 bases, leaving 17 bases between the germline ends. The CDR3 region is CASSLAYRPTRNEQFF. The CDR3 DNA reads TGTGCCAGCAGCTTAGCTTACAGACCGACACGAAATGAGCAGTTCTTC.

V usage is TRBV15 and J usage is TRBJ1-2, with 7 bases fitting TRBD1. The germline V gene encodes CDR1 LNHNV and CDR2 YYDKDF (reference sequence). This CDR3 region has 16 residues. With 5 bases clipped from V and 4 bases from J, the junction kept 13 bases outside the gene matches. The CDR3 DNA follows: TGTGCCACCAGCGGTTTCGCCGGGACAGCTAGCTATGGCTACACCTTC. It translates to CATSGFAGTASYGYTF.

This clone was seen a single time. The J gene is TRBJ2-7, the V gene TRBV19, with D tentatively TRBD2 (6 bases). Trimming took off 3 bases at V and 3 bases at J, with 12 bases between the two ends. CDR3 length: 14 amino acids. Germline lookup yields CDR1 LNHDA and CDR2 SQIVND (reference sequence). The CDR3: CASSMVGGIYEQYF. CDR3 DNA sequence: TGTGCCAGTAGTATGGTCGGGGGTATCTACGAGCAGTACTTC. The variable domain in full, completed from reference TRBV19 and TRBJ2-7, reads DGGITQSPKYLFRKEGQNVTLSCEQNLNHDAMYWYRQDPGQGLRLIYYSQIVNDFQKGDIAEGYSVSREKKESFPLTVTSAQKNPTAFYLCASSMVGGIYEQYFGPGTRLTVT.

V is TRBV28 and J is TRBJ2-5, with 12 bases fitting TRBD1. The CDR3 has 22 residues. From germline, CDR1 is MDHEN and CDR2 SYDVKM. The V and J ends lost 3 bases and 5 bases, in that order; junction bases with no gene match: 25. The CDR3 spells CASSFPYRSRRDRGRSWETQYF. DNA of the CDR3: TGTGCCAGCAGTTTCCCCTACCGATCCCGCCGGGACAGGGGGCGTTCATGGGAGACCCAGTACTTC.

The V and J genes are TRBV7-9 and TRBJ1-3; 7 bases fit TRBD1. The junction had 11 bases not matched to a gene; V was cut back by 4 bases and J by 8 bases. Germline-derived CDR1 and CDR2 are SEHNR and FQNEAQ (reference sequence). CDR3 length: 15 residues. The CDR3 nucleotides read TGTGCCAGCAGCTATCGGGACAGCCCTTCAGACACCATATATTTT. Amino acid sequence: CASSYRDSPSDTIYF.

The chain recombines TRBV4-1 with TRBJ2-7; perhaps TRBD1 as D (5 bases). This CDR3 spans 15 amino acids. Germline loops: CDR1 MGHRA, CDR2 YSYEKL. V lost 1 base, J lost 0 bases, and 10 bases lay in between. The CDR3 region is CASSQGQDNSYEQYF. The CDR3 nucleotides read TGCGCCAGCAGCCAAGGTCAGGACAACTCCTACGAGCAGTACTTC.

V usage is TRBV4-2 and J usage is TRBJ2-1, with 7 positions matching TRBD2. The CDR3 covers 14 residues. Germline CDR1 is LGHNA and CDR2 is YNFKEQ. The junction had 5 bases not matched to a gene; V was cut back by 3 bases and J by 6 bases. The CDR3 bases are TGTGCCAGCAGCCACCGGGGGGTGGGCAATGAGCAGTTCTTC. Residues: CASSHRGVGNEQFF.

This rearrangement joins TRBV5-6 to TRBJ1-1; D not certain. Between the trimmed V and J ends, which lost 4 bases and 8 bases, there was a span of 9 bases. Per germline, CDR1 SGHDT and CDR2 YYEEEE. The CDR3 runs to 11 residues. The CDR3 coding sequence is TGTGCCAGCAGCACGCGGGGAGAAGCTTTCTTT. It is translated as CASSTRGEAFF.

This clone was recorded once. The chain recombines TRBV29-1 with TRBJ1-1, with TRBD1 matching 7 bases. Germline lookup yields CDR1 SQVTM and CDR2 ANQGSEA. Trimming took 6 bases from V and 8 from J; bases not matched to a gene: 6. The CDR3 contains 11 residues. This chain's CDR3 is CSVLQGTEAFF. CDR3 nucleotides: TGCAGCGTCTTACAGGGGACCGAAGCTTTCTTT.